The 10 T cell receptor beta chains below all came from one sample that was sequenced in a study of blood T cells in healthy people across ages. Primed by a sample-barcoded 5' primer and a J-beta primer mix, a second PCR proceeded for about 7 to 11 cycles. Via MiXCR, TCRdb re-called the 5' RACE reads, giving one row per CDR3 protein. The table records 800,000 to 1,300,000 distinct CDR3 sequences, roughly 24% of them present only once. The data also belong to a second study, concerning T cells of mothers and their children.

The sequenced material came from blood. Every receptor here comes from a girl aged 2 to 10 in good health.

The chain is built from TRBV19 and TRBJ1-2, with D perhaps TRBD1 (6 bases). The CDR3 length is 14 residues. Germline V gene sequence: CDR1 LNHDA, CDR2 SQIVND (reference sequence). V lost 10 bases and J lost 7, with 22 bases in between. Here the CDR3 DNA reads TGTGCCACCTCAGGGGTCACACCCTGGGGTGGCTACACCTTC. Amino acids: CATSGVTPWGGYTF.

The chain combines TRBV29-1 with TRBJ2-7; TRBD1 aligns across 11 bases. CDR3 length: 13 amino acids. V dropped 7 bases and J dropped 4; count of bases not matched to a gene: 6. The germline V gene has CDR1 SQVTM and CDR2 ANQGSEA. CDR3 coding DNA: TGCAGCGCGGGGGACAGGGGGAAATACGAGCAGTACTTC. It codes for CSAGDRGKYEQYF.

This clonotype was seen a few times. This chain links TRBV5-1 with TRBJ2-3, with TRBD1 matching over 8 bases. CDR1 is SGHRS and CDR2 is YFSETQ in the germline V gene. The V and J ends lost 7 bases and 0 bases, in that order; junction bases with no gene match: 4. This CDR3 is 14 amino acids long. In DNA, the CDR3 is TGCGCCAGCTTCCGGGACAGGAGCACAGATACGCAGTATTTT. This sequence encodes CASFRDRSTDTQYF.

The genes are TRBV6-1 and TRBJ2-3, with 7 positions matching TRBD1. V shed 7 bases, J shed 4 bases, and the junction held 14 bases outside the gene matches. The CDR3 runs 16 residues. Looked up from germline, CDR1 is MNHNS and CDR2 is SASEGT. The CDR3 reads CASKGASWGRADTQYF. The CDR3 bases are TGTGCCAGCAAGGGGGCTAGCTGGGGGCGGGCAGATACGCAGTATTTT.

This clonotype was picked up a small number of times. The chain couples TRBV7-9 to TRBJ1-1; 9 bases match TRBD1. Germline V gene sequence: CDR1 SEHNR, CDR2 FQNEAQ (reference sequence). Germline trimming cut 10 bases from V and 0 bases from J; bases unmatched to any gene: 6. This CDR3 comprises 14 residues. CDR3 sequence: CATGGQGMNTEAFF. The DNA of the CDR3 is TGTGCCACAGGGGGACAGGGCATGAACACTGAAGCTTTCTTT.

Turning to this clonotype: The junction departs from germline at one end; a sequencing error may be responsible. This chain joins TRBV10-3 and TRBJ1-4; 7 bases are a match to TRBD1. The CDR3 spans 18 residues. The germline gives CDR1 ENHRY, CDR2 SYGVKD. The DNA for the CDR3 is TGTACCATCAGTGCTATTCGAGACAGGGATGCAACTAATGAAAAACTGTTTTTT. As protein: CTISAIRDRDATNEKLFF.

This clonotype was found a few times. The V and J genes are TRBV3-1 and TRBJ1-1, with D possibly matching TRBD1 (5 bases). Germline CDR1 reads LGHDT; CDR2 reads YNNKEL (reference sequence). The V end was cut by 0 bases, the J end by 11 bases, with 19 bases between. The CDR3 is 15 amino acids. The CDR3 region is CASSQDWGNGRNAFF. DNA of the CDR3: TGTGCCAGCAGCCAAGATTGGGGGAATGGCCGAAACGCTTTCTTT.

Only a few counts were recorded for this clonotype. CDR3 in DNA: TGTGCCACCAGTGACCCGGGACAGTCCTACGAGCAGTACTTC. Translation gives CATSDPGQSYEQYF. The J gene is TRBJ2-7, the V gene TRBV24-1, with 7 nucleotides matching TRBD1. The CDR3 is 14 amino acids. In germline, CDR1 is KGHDR, CDR2 SFDVKD. J gave up 1 base and V 4 bases, and 3 bases lay outside the gene matches.

This clonotype was recorded many times. The chain recombines TRBV6-2 or TRBV6-3 with TRBJ2-1; 7 bases match TRBD2. The CDR3 extends over 15 amino acids. Germline assignment: CDR1 MNHEY and CDR2 SVGEGT. Trimming at V came to 2 bases and at J to 2 bases, leaving 3 bases not matched to a gene. For the CDR3, the DNA is TGTGCCAGCAGTTACGGGGGGGACCCCTACAATGAGCAGTTCTTC. Its protein is CASSYGGDPYNEQFF.

This clonotype was seen more than once but under ten times. This chain connects TRBV29-1 to TRBJ1-1; D call uncertain. This CDR3 spans 11 amino acids. Trimming took off 6 bases at V and 11 bases at J, with 16 bases between the two ends. The germline V gene encodes CDR1 SQVTM and CDR2 ANQGSEA. CDR3 amino acids: CSVLKARFAFF. The CDR3 DNA reads TGCAGCGTCCTAAAAGCCAGGTTCGCTTTCTTT.